This TCR beta chain was sequenced for a study of vaccination and CD4 T cells after COVID-19. Study details: Post-COVID samples were collected a median roughly 93 days following diagnosis, spanning 35 to 161. Following dose two, a median approximately 75 days (range 14 to 241) passed before post-vaccine samples were taken.

About this clonotype: As yet, its antigen is unknown.

An Oncomine TCR Beta short-read assay was used to sequence the DNA from cultured CD4+ T cells. The source of extracted genomic DNA was cultured CD4+ T cells. TCRdb called the PCR reads again in MiXCR, with one record for every CDR3 protein. The data hold about 7,000 distinct CDR3 sequences, with 45% to 55% observed a single time. This sample's treatment: approximately 9-day PBMC culture with coronavirus spike peptide pools or control peptides (ViraFEST assay). Samples of CD4+ T cells were obtained from the unexposed donor before the COVID-19 pandemic (2011-2018). It was on days 3 and 7 that half the medium was replaced with fresh IL-2 medium. The source material was CD4+ T cells from blood, cultured in vitro. The source is a human donor in good health.

CDR3 protein: CASSFTRGRRSYEQYF. CDR3 in DNA: TGTGCCAGCAGTTTCACCAGGGGGCGCAGGTCCTACGAGCAGTACTTC. The rearrangement uses TRBV12-3 or TRBV12-4 and TRBJ2-7; 8 bases map to TRBD1. V trimming: 3 bases; J trimming: 1 base; junction bases outside the gene matches: 8. The CDR3 consists of 16 residues.